The 10 T cell receptor beta chains reported below all come from one sample, sequenced in a study of blood T cells in healthy people across ages. A second about 6 to 12 cycle PCR used barcoded and J-beta primers. From the 5' RACE reads, TCRdb called clonotypes with MiXCR, one entry per CDR3 protein. The sample includes about 730,000 distinct CDR3 sequences, 35% to 45% of them seen just once. Sequences were obtained from blood. These receptors were collected from a woman between 55 and 75 years old in good health.

This clonotype appeared a few times. The chain carries TRBV3-1 and TRBJ2-7; 10 bases are a match to TRBD1. CDR3 length: 16 amino acids. The V gene's germline CDR1 is LGHDT and CDR2 YNNKEL (reference sequence). With V trimmed by 3 bases and J by 6 bases, 11 bases remained unmatched. The CDR3, as DNA: TGTGCCAGCAGCCACGTCCGGGGGACAGGGGATAGCGAGCAGTACTTC. Its translation is CASSHVRGTGDSEQYF.

The rearrangement joins TRBV6-2 or TRBV6-3 to TRBJ2-1, with TRBD2 matching over 11 bases. CDR1 and CDR2 (germline): MNHEY, SVGEGT. The ends lost 0 bases at V and 6 bases at J; junction bases unmatched: 13. The CDR3 runs to 19 residues. The CDR3, as DNA: TGTGCCAGCAGTTACTCGCCCCGTTCACTAGCGGGAGACCTCAATGAGCAGTTCTTC. Translation: CASSYSPRSLAGDLNEQFF.

This clonotype has just a few counts. The chain employs TRBV7-2 and TRBJ2-1, with a weak D call TRBD2 (6 bases). From germline, CDR1 is SGHTA and CDR2 FQGNSA. This CDR3 comprises 14 residues. V dropped 5 bases and J dropped 6 bases, with 14 bases sitting between them. The CDR3 DNA is TGTGCCAGCAGCCCGAATGTAGCGGTCAATGAGCAGTTCTTC. Protein product: CASSPNVAVNEQFF.

Turning to this clonotype: A much larger clone is a single base away; this may be a read error. V usage is TRBV20-1 and J usage is TRBJ2-1; 10 bases fit TRBD1. Germline CDR1 DFQATT, CDR2 SNEGSKA (reference sequence). The V gene end was trimmed by 7 bases and the J gene end by 7 bases; junction bases not matched to a gene: 13. The CDR3 extends over 15 amino acids. The CDR3 loop reads CSVGPGQGFYNEQFF. The CDR3, as DNA: TGCAGTGTTGGACCGGGACAGGGGTTTTATAATGAGCAGTTCTTC.

In nucleotides, the CDR3 is TGTGCCAGCAGCAGACGACAGCAAGAGACCCAGTACTTC. Its protein product is CASSRRQQETQYF. V usage is TRBV7-2 and J usage is TRBJ2-5; D is possibly TRBD1 (5 bases). V dropped 5 bases and J dropped 2 bases, with 9 bases sitting between them. CDR1 is SGHTA and CDR2 is FQGNSA in the germline V gene. The CDR3 loop spans 13 amino acids.

The chain is built from TRBV9 and TRBJ2-1, with D maybe TRBD2 (5 bases). The CDR3 is 16 amino acids. CDR1 and CDR2 (germline): SGDLS, YYNGEE. V lost 4 bases to trimming and J lost 0 bases, with 14 bases between them. CDR3 residues: CASSPLFRGSYNEQFF. The CDR3 bases are TGTGCCAGCAGCCCCCTCTTCCGGGGCTCCTACAATGAGCAGTTCTTC.

The chain links TRBV5-6 to TRBJ2-2; the D gene is possibly TRBD1 (6 bases). The germline V gene encodes CDR1 SGHDT and CDR2 YYEEEE. Trimming cost V 4 bases and J 7 bases, with 14 bases left between them. The length of the CDR3 is 14 residues. CDR3 nucleotide sequence: TGTGCCAGCAGCGACATCCAGGGGTTCGGGGAGCTGTTTTTT. It translates to CASSDIQGFGELFF. The variable domain in full, with the rest retrieved from reference TRBV5-6 and TRBJ2-2, is DAGVTQSPTHLIKTRGQQVTLRCSPKSGHDTVSWYQQALGQGPQFIFQYYEEEERQRGNFPDRFSGHQFPNYSSELNVNALLLGDSALYLCASSDIQGFGELFFGEGSRLTVL.

This clonotype was seen ten or more times. The chain couples TRBV10-3 to TRBJ2-5, with TRBD2 matching 7 bases. V lost 3 bases to trimming and J lost 5 bases; unmatched junction nucleotides: 12. The germline V gene has CDR1 ENHRY and CDR2 SYGVKD. The CDR3 loop spans 16 amino acids. The CDR3 region has the DNA TGTGCCATCAGTGACTTCGCTGAGCGGGGACGGGAGACCCAGTACTTC. This translates into CAISDFAERGRETQYF.

This clonotype was detected only a few times. This chain uses TRBV13 with TRBJ2-7; no reliable D call. CDR1 is PRHDT and CDR2 is FYEKMQ in the germline V gene (reference sequence). V was shortened by 0 bases and J by 4 bases, with 19 bases between the two germline ends. This CDR3 is 17 amino acids long. The CDR3 DNA reads TGTGCCAGCAGCTTAGGTCCCCCCGCGCCATATGAGTACGAGCAGTACTTC. This sequence encodes CASSLGPPAPYEYEQYF. Using reference TRBV13 and TRBJ2-7 for the parts outside the CDR3, the full variable domain is AAGVIQSPRHLIKEKRETATLKCYPIPRHDTVYWYQQGPGQDPQFLISFYEKMQSDKGSIPDRFSAQQFSDYHSELNMSSLELGDSALYFCASSLGPPAPYEYEQYFGPGTRLTVT.

The chain combines TRBV7-6 with TRBJ2-2, with D possibly being TRBD2 (7 bases). The CDR3 length is 18 residues. Germline V gene lookup returns CDR1 SGHVS and CDR2 FNYEAQ. The V and J ends lost 0 bases and 0 bases respectively, with 14 bases between them. Here the CDR3 DNA reads TGTGCCAGCAGCTTAGCTCATGGGGGGGCATCGAACACCGGGGAGCTGTTTTTT. Its translation: CASSLAHGGASNTGELFF.